The entry that follows covers one T cell receptor (beta chain) sequence. The record originates from a study of blood T cell repertoires in COVID-19. TCRdb's table, derived via immunoSEQ multiplex PCR, lists solely in-frame clones and lacks some. The table lists around 310,000 clones, nearly 90% of them singletons. V was clipped by 0 bases and J by 7 bases, with 13 bases between them. This CDR3 spans 15 amino acids. CDR1 SGHDT and CDR2 YYEEEE come from the germline V gene. The sample consisted of peripheral blood. V gene TRBV5-6 combines with J gene TRBJ1-4; D gene unclear. The sequence was obtained from a woman aged 35 to 49 with COVID-19, enrolled during active disease. CDR3: CASSLVGPAVEKLFF. As DNA, the CDR3 is TGTGCCAGCAGCTTGGTCGGCCCGGCGGTTGAAAAACTGTTTTTT.